The present TCR beta chain was sequenced within a study of blood T cell repertoires in COVID-19. Study-level background: COVID-19 samples, acute and convalescent, were from the United States, Italy and Spain.

Germline CDR1 SGHDT, CDR2 YYEEEE. V was pared by 0 bases and J by 5 bases, with 4 bases between. The CDR3 runs 12 residues. Seattle patients were enrolled during active infection and followed longitudinally. Sequencing was performed with immunoSEQ multiplex PCR; in TCRdb, only in-frame clones are kept and a portion is missing. The sample holds fewer than 200,000 clones, 70% to 90% seen once. Sequencing used peripheral blood. The sequence derives from a woman aged 50 to 65 with COVID-19, enrolled during active disease. The rearrangement uses TRBV5-6 and TRBJ2-3; D is uncertain. The CDR3 loop reads CASSLEQDTQYF. In nucleotides, the CDR3 is TGTGCCAGCAGCTTGGAGCAAGATACGCAGTATTTT.